This T cell receptor beta chain was observed in a study of tumor and adjacent non-tumor tissue in lung cancer. Study-wide results and caveats: Normal lung showed higher cumulative top 100 clone frequency than tumor.

As regards this clonotype: The antigen is not known.

TCRbeta libraries were built with three rounds of nested PCR, modified from ARM-PCR. Each CDR3 protein is one row after TCRdb ran MiXCR on the multiplex PCR reads. The sample lists some 47,000 distinct CDR3 sequences, approximately 59% seen once, with around 19% in the top ten. No cell sorting was done before RNA was extracted from the tissue. Distant lung tissue was collected more than 3 cm away from the tumor edge. Material: distant non-tumor lung tissue. The receptor comes from a woman aged 40 to 50 with non-small cell lung cancer.

The CDR3 DNA is TGTGCCAGCAGCAACAGACGGGGGTCTTCCGGGCAGTACTTC. Residues: CASSNRRGSSGQYF. The chain links TRBV14 to TRBJ2-7; the D gene is possibly TRBD2 (6 bases). Trimming removed 5 bases at V and 9 bases at J, with 20 bases between. From germline, CDR1 is SGHDN and CDR2 FVKESK. This CDR3 spans 14 amino acids.